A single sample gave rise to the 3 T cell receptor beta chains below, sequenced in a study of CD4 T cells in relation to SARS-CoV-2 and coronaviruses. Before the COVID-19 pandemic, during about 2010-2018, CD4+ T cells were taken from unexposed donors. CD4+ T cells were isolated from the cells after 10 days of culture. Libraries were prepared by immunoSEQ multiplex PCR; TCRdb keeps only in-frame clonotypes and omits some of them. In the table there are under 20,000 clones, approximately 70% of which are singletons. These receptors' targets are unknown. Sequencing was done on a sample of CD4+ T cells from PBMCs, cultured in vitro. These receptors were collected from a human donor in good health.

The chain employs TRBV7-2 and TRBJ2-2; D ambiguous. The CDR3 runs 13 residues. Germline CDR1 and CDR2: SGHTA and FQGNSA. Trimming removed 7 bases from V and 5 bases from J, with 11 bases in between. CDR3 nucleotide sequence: TGTGCCAGCACTCTGAGGCCGACCGGGGAGCTGTTTTTT. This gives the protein CASTLRPTGELFF.

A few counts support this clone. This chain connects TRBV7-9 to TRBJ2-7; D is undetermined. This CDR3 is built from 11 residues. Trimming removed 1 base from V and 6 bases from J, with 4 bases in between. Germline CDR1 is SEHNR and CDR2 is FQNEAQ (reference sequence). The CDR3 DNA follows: TGTGCCAGCAGCTTAGACCTCGAGCAGTACTTC. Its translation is CASSLDLEQYF.

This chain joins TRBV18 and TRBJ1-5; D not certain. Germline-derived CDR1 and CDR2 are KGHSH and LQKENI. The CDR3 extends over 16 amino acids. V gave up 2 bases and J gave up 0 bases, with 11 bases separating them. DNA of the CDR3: TGTGCCAGCTCACCAGAGTTACCTTATAGCAATCAGCCCCAGCATTTT. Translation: CASSPELPYSNQPQHF.